Included here is one T cell receptor (beta chain) sequence, with context. Other nucleotide sequences in the sample specify the same CDR3. Between the trimmed V and J ends, which lost 5 bases and 5 bases, there was a span of 4 bases. CDR1 and CDR2 from the germline V gene are DFQATT and SNEGSKA (reference sequence). CDR3 length: 10 residues. Generated by immunoSEQ multiplex PCR, the TCRdb table keeps only in-frame clones and is missing some. The sample has some 220,000 clones, approximately 81% seen once. The data originate from a study of blood T cell repertoires in COVID-19. In the study overall: Acute-phase and convalescent COVID-19 samples originated in the United States, Italy and Spain.

What was sequenced was peripheral blood. This TCR derives from a woman older than 75 with active or convalescent COVID-19. This chain uses TRBV20-1 with TRBJ2-1, with no clear D. Written as DNA, the CDR3 is TGCAGTGCTTTAAACAATGAGCAGTTCTTC. It translates to CSALNNEQFF.